Listed below are T cell receptor beta chains from one sample, sequenced in a study of vaccination effects on CD4 cells after COVID-19. Sequenced by immunoSEQ multiplex PCR; TCRdb stores in-frame clones only, minus some. The table lists fewer than 40,000 clones, 68% of them singletons. These receptors have no known antigen. This specimen consisted of CD4+ T cells from PBMCs cultured without peptide, obtained before COVID-19 vaccination. Receptors were obtained from a human donor who received a COVID-19 vaccine. Both conserved end residues are part of each CDR3. A D gene is named only where the DNA matches it firmly. Size tells how often a clone was seen (once, few, many) or the class of an expanded clone, and some rows leave it out.

d_gene	j_gene	v_gene	abundance	CDR3aa	CDR3nt
-	TRBJ2-1	TRBV2	-	CASSEETGVNEQFF	TGTGCCAGCAGTGAAGAAACGGGTGTGAATGAGCAGTTCTTC
-	TRBJ2-3	TRBV11-2	-	CASSPPARDTQYF	TGTGCCAGCAGCCCCCCCGCGAGGGATACGCAGTATTTT
TRBD1	TRBJ1-3	TRBV15	-	CATSRLQGALLGNTIYF	TGTGCCACCAGCAGATTACAGGGGGCCTTGCTCGGAAACACCATATATTTT
-	TRBJ1-1	TRBV30	-	CAWSIGAQTEAFF	TGTGCCTGGAGTATCGGGGCCCAAACTGAAGCTTTCTTT
TRBD1	TRBJ2-7	TRBV7-9	-	CASSTTGGEQYF	TGTGCCAGCAGCACCACAGGGGGAGAGCAGTACTTC
-	TRBJ1-1	TRBV7-9	-	CASKVDRHTEAFF	TGTGCCAGCAAGGTGGACAGACACACTGAAGCTTTCTTT
-	TRBJ1-1	TRBV19	-	CASSAVLTWGVRAFF	TGTGCCAGTAGTGCGGTCCTGACCTGGGGGGTTCGAGCTTTCTTT
TRBD1	TRBJ1-3	TRBV7-9	few	CASSLGFNRGSGNTIYF	TGTGCCAGCAGCTTAGGCTTCAACAGGGGATCTGGAAACACCATATATTTT
-	TRBJ1-5	TRBV5-6	-	CASSFFAGDNQPQHF	TGTGCCAGCAGCTTTTTTGCAGGGGACAATCAGCCCCAGCATTTT
-	TRBJ1-2	TRBV24-1	-	CATSDGQGGYTF	TGTGCCACCAGTGACGGCCAGGGAGGCTACACCTTC
-	TRBJ2-3	TRBV9	-	CASSVGMGDTQYF	TGTGCCAGCAGCGTAGGGATGGGAGATACGCAGTATTTT
-	TRBJ2-1	TRBV5-1	-	CASSLGSSYNEQFF	TGCGCCAGCAGCTTGGGAAGTTCCTACAATGAGCAGTTCTTC
-	TRBJ1-6	TRBV4-2	-	CASSQDGGVNSPLHF	TGTGCCAGCAGCCAAGATGGAGGGGTTAATTCACCCCTCCACTTT
-	TRBJ1-2	TRBV4-1	-	CASSQETGSGYTF	TGCGCCAGCAGCCAAGAGACCGGGTCCGGCTACACCTTC
-	TRBJ1-4	TRBV10-3	few	CAISVEGGSLEKLFF	TGTGCCATCAGTGTGGAAGGAGGATCGTTAGAAAAACTGTTTTTT
TRBD1	TRBJ1-3	TRBV5-1	-	CASSIGQGAGGNTIYF	TGCGCCAGCAGCATCGGACAGGGGGCAGGGGGAAACACCATATATTTT
-	TRBJ2-3	TRBV5-4	-	CASSPTTTLTDTQYF	TGTGCCAGCAGCCCGACAACTACCCTGACAGATACGCAGTATTTT
TRBD1	TRBJ2-6	TRBV27	-	CASRRTGTSGANVLTF	TGTGCCAGCAGACGGACAGGAACCTCTGGGGCCAACGTCCTGACTTTC
-	TRBJ2-1	TRBV5-4	-	CASSMQGGSYNEQFF	TGTGCCAGCAGCATGCAGGGCGGCTCCTACAATGAGCAGTTCTTC
-	TRBJ2-5	TRBV18	-	CASSHREAAGGETQYF	TGTGCCAGCTCCCACCGAGAAGCGGCTGGCGGGGAGACCCAGTACTTC
-	TRBJ1-3	TRBV3-1/TRBV3-2	-	CASSQSSGNTIYF	TGTGCCAGCAGTCAGAGCTCTGGAAACACCATATATTTT
TRBD2	TRBJ2-1	TRBV27	-	CASSYPGLAFHEQFF	TGTGCCAGCAGTTATCCGGGACTAGCGTTCCATGAGCAGTTCTTC
TRBD1	TRBJ2-2	TRBV5-1	-	CASSLEPGGYGELFF	TGCGCCAGCAGCTTGGAGCCAGGGGGCTACGGGGAGCTGTTTTTT
-	TRBJ2-7	TRBV2	-	CASMSDLGGYEQYF	TGTGCCAGCATGTCCGATTTGGGAGGCTACGAGCAGTACTTC
-	TRBJ2-7	TRBV7-2	few	CASSLSSYEQYF	TGTGCCAGCAGCTTGAGCTCCTACGAGCAGTACTTC
TRBD2	TRBJ2-1	TRBV20-1	-	CSASRLAGIYEQFF	TGCAGTGCTAGTCGACTAGCGGGAATCTATGAGCAGTTCTTC
TRBD2	TRBJ2-5	TRBV11-2	once	CASSQSNWEGIQETQYF	TGTGCCAGCAGCCAATCTAATTGGGAGGGGATACAAGAGACCCAGTACTTC
-	TRBJ2-2	TRBV10-1	-	CASSAVAGGTGELFF	TGCGCCAGCAGTGCGGTCGCCGGGGGCACCGGGGAGCTGTTTTTT
TRBD1	TRBJ2-5	TRBV7-8	-	CASSLATGQGQETQYF	TGTGCCAGCAGCTTAGCCACGGGACAGGGGCAAGAGACCCAGTACTTC
TRBD1	TRBJ2-7	TRBV9	-	CASSVTTGVPGEQYF	TGTGCCAGCAGCGTTACTACAGGGGTGCCGGGAGAGCAGTACTTC
-	TRBJ2-5	TRBV18	-	CASSPFSSNQETQYF	TGTGCCAGCTCACCATTCTCTAGCAACCAAGAGACCCAGTACTTC
TRBD2	TRBJ2-7	TRBV5-1	-	CASSPGGWSGRKVTYEQYF	TGCGCCAGCAGCCCCGGGGGGTGGAGCGGGAGGAAGGTGACCTACGAGCAGTACTTC